Presented here are 27 T cell receptor beta chains from one specimen sequenced in a study of beta chain features in type 1 diabetes. Expressed TCRB transcripts were sequenced after all isolated RNA was converted to cDNA. TCRdb's copy holds only in-frame clones and misses some; the assay was immunoSEQ multiplex PCR. The profile shows some 900,000 clones, 15% to 20% of them singletons. Sequenced material: naive CD4+ T cells from blood. The receptors stem from a woman between 18 and 29 years old in good health.

The chain links TRBV7-9 to TRBJ2-3; D remains unclear. In germline, CDR1 is SEHNR, CDR2 FQNEAQ (reference sequence). Trimming removed 4 bases at V and 0 bases at J, with 14 bases between. The CDR3 consists of 16 residues. The CDR3 is CASSWHRGPSTDTQYF. Here the CDR3 DNA reads TGTGCCAGCAGCTGGCACCGCGGCCCTAGCACAGATACGCAGTATTTT.

The chain combines TRBV6-5 with TRBJ2-1; 14 bases fit TRBD2. V dropped 6 bases and J dropped 15; count of bases not matched to a gene: 10. This CDR3 has 14 amino acids. Germline V gene sequence: CDR1 MNHEY, CDR2 SVGAGI. CDR3 amino acids: CASRLPGLAGDWFF. The CDR3 DNA is TGTGCCAGCAGACTTCCGGGACTAGCGGGAGATTGGTTCTTC.

This clone was recorded a few times. This rearrangement joins TRBV11-2 to TRBJ2-7; perhaps TRBD2 as D (6 bases). V dropped 3 bases and J dropped 3 bases, with 12 bases sitting between them. The germline V gene has CDR1 SGHAT and CDR2 FQNNGV. This CDR3 is 14 amino acids long. CDR3 DNA sequence: TGTGCCAGCAGCTTTGCGGGGTCTATCTACGAGCAGTACTTC. Its translation is CASSFAGSIYEQYF.

In its sample, this clone was seen a few times. V usage is TRBV2 and J usage is TRBJ2-5; 12 bases are shared with TRBD2. The V segment lost 4 bases and the J segment 1 base; nucleotides outside the gene matches: 4. Germline values: CDR1 SNHLY, CDR2 FYNNEI. There are 16 residues in the CDR3. The CDR3 nucleotides are TGTGCCAGCAGTGTAGGACTAGCGGGGAGCCAAGAGACCCAGTACTTC. Protein: CASSVGLAGSQETQYF. The complete variable domain, with remaining parts taken from reference TRBV2 and TRBJ2-5, reads EPEVTQTPSHQVTQMGQEVILRCVPISNHLYFYWYRQILGQKVEFLVSFYNNEISEKSEIFDDQFSVERPDGSNFTLKIRSTKLEDSAMYFCASSVGLAGSQETQYFGPGTRLLVL.

This chain connects TRBV28 to TRBJ1-1; D ambiguous. The CDR3 spans 11 residues. V lost 6 bases, J lost 11 bases, and 13 bases lay in between. The germline CDR1 and CDR2 sequences are MDHEN and SYDVKM. Here the CDR3 reads CASSTALGAFF. DNA of the CDR3: TGTGCCAGCAGCACTGCTCTTGGGGCTTTCTTT.

This clone has a handful of counts. This chain links TRBV7-9 with TRBJ2-2, with 7 bases identical to TRBD2. Unmatched junction bases numbered 2, after V lost 0 bases and J lost 4 bases. The CDR3 consists of 15 residues. CDR1 and CDR2 from the germline V gene are SEHNR and FQNEAQ (reference sequence). CDR3 DNA sequence: TGTGCCAGCAGCTTAGCGGCTAGCGGCACCGGGGAGCTGTTTTTT. It specifies CASSLAASGTGELFF.

This clone was counted only a few times. The V call is TRBV19, the J call TRBJ2-7; the D gene is possibly TRBD1 (8 bases). Germline CDR1 reads LNHDA; CDR2 reads SQIVND (reference sequence). The ends were cut back, 4 bases at V and 3 bases at J, with 13 bases in the middle. The CDR3 length is 14 residues. The DNA of the CDR3 is TGTGCCAGTAGTACACAGGGGGGGTACTACGAGCAGTACTTC. Translated: CASSTQGGYYEQYF.

The chain joins TRBV10-3 to TRBJ2-3; TRBD2 aligns across 11 bases. The CDR3 is made up of 16 amino acids. Trimming took 2 bases from V and 5 from J; bases not matched to a gene: 6. In germline, CDR1 is ENHRY, CDR2 SYGVKD. The CDR3 nucleotides read TGTGCCATCAGTGAGACAAACGGACTAGCGGGAGATACGCAGTATTTT. This gives the protein CAISETNGLAGDTQYF.

This clone came up a few times. V gene TRBV7-2 combines with J gene TRBJ2-7; 7 bases are a match to TRBD2. CDR3 length: 15 residues. Unmatched junction bases numbered 8, after V lost 2 bases and J lost 4 bases. CDR1 is SGHTA and CDR2 is FQGNSA in the germline V gene. The CDR3, as DNA: TGTGCCAGCAGCTTATACTCCGGGGGAGGGTACGAGCAGTACTTC. This encodes CASSLYSGGGYEQYF.

This clone was found a few times. V is TRBV6-5 and J is TRBJ1-2; perhaps TRBD1 as D (5 bases). This CDR3 is 14 amino acids long. The germline V and J ends were trimmed by 3 bases and 1 base, with 9 bases remaining between them. Germline CDR1 MNHEY, CDR2 SVGAGI. The CDR3 DNA follows: TGTGCCAGCAGTTATCTGGACAATAACTATGGCTACACCTTC. Residues: CASSYLDNNYGYTF.

The J gene is TRBJ1-5, the V gene TRBV7-2, with D tentatively TRBD1 (6 bases). CDR1 is SGHTA and CDR2 is FQGNSA in the germline V gene. V lost 1 base, J lost 9 bases, and 10 bases lay in between. The CDR3 contains 13 residues. CDR3 sequence (DNA): TGTGCCAGCAGCTTAGGGGGGGCTGGGCCCCAGCATTTT. Its translation: CASSLGGAGPQHF. The full variable domain, completed using reference TRBV7-2 and TRBJ1-5, is GAGVSQSPSNKVTEKGKDVELRCDPISGHTALYWYRQSLGQGLEFLIYFQGNSAPDKSGLPSDRFSAERTGGSVSTLTIQRTQQEDSAVYLCASSLGGAGPQHFGDGTRLSIL.

This clone was seen more than once but under ten times. The rearrangement joins TRBV4-3 to TRBJ2-7; no definite D call. With 0 bases removed from V and 2 bases from J, the gap between germline ends came to 8 bases. Looked up from germline, CDR1 is LGHNA and CDR2 is YSLEER. The CDR3 consists of 14 residues. The CDR3 region is CASSQDPRAYEQYF. The CDR3, as DNA: TGCGCCAGCAGCCAAGACCCCAGAGCCTACGAGCAGTACTTC.

This clone has more than one count but fewer than ten. Here the CDR3 reads CASNRDRVFDNEQFF. In DNA form, the CDR3 reads TGTGCCAGTAACCGGGACAGGGTCTTCGACAATGAGCAGTTCTTC. The chain has TRBV19 and TRBJ2-1; TRBD1 aligns across 9 bases. V was pared by 7 bases and J by 5 bases, with 9 bases of the junction left unmatched. CDR1 LNHDA and CDR2 SQIVND come from the germline V gene (reference sequence). The CDR3 runs to 15 residues.

There are a few counts of this clone. The chain has TRBV7-2 and TRBJ2-1; 8 bases fit TRBD2. The V segment lost 7 bases and the J segment 5 bases; nucleotides outside the gene matches: 10. The CDR3 is 15 residues long. The germline V gene encodes CDR1 SGHTA and CDR2 FQGNSA. The CDR3 sequence: CASTSGTSLHNEQFF. CDR3 DNA: TGTGCCAGCACCTCCGGGACTAGTCTTCACAATGAGCAGTTCTTC.

Only a few counts were recorded for this clone. This sequence joins TRBV5-6 and TRBJ2-2, with D unresolved. The CDR3 has 11 residues. Germline CDR1 and CDR2: SGHDT and YYEEEE. V was shortened by 3 bases and J by 7 bases, with 4 bases between the two germline ends. CDR3 sequence: CASSSGGELFF. The CDR3 nucleotides read TGTGCCAGCAGCTCGGGCGGGGAGCTGTTTTTT.

The V call is TRBV11-2, the J call TRBJ2-1; a weak D match, TRBD2 (5 bases). V lost 1 base and J 2 bases, leaving 12 bases between the germline ends. This CDR3 contains 16 residues. Germline values: CDR1 SGHAT, CDR2 FQNNGV. The CDR3 nucleotides are TGTGCCAGCAGCTTAGGTTGGAGAGGGACCTACAATGAGCAGTTCTTC. Translating gives CASSLGWRGTYNEQFF.

In regard to this clone: The sample carries other DNA sequences with the same CDR3. The chain is built from TRBV5-1 and TRBJ2-3; 11 bases are shared with TRBD2. The CDR3 is 16 residues long. Germline V gene data show CDR1 as SGHRS and CDR2 as YFSETQ. V lost 4 bases, J lost 3 bases, and 7 bases stayed unmatched. DNA of the CDR3: TGCGCCAGCAGCCCCGGGACTAGCGGCCGAACAGATACGCAGTATTTT. Amino acids: CASSPGTSGRTDTQYF.

This clone was detected a few times. CDR3 bases: TGTGCCAGCAGATTCACTTTTTTCAACAATGAGCAGTTCTTC. Encoded protein: CASRFTFFNNEQFF. The chain uses TRBV2 and TRBJ2-1; D is undetermined. The CDR3 runs 14 residues. V was clipped by 6 bases and J by 5 bases, with 14 bases between them. Germline CDR1 and CDR2: SNHLY and FYNNEI.

The chain combines TRBV7-9 with TRBJ2-1; 7 positions match TRBD2. The J segment lost 5 bases and the V segment lost 4 bases, leaving 8 bases of the junction unmatched. This CDR3 is built from 15 residues. Per germline, CDR1 SEHNR and CDR2 FQNEAQ (reference sequence). For the CDR3, the DNA is TGTGCCAGCAGCTCTAGCGGAGGCATACACAATGAGCAGTTCTTC. This codes for CASSSSGGIHNEQFF.

The genes are TRBV6-5 and TRBJ2-7; maybe TRBD2 (5 bases). Between the trimmed V and J ends, which lost 0 bases and 2 bases, there was a span of 11 bases. This CDR3 has 15 amino acids. The germline V gene has CDR1 MNHEY and CDR2 SVGAGI. The CDR3 here is CASSYSETNAYEQYF. CDR3 bases: TGTGCCAGCAGTTACTCCGAGACTAATGCCTACGAGCAGTACTTC.

The V and J genes are TRBV7-2 and TRBJ2-7; D is unresolved. Germline V gene sequence: CDR1 SGHTA, CDR2 FQGNSA. CDR3 length: 14 residues. V lost 0 bases and J 2 bases, leaving 8 bases between the germline ends. The CDR3 sequence is CASSLAVDAYEQYF. The CDR3 nucleotides read TGTGCCAGCAGCTTAGCCGTGGACGCCTACGAGCAGTACTTC.

The rearrangement links TRBV21-1 to TRBJ1-3. TRBV21-1 is a recognized pseudogene. CDR3 length equals 13 residues. CDR3 in amino acids: CARLCRSGNTIYF. Here the CDR3 DNA reads TGTGCCAGGCTTTGTCGCTCTGGAAACACCATATATTTT.

The rearrangement links TRBV7-2 to TRBJ2-3; 9 bases match TRBD2. CDR3 length: 15 residues. After removal of 5 bases from V and 6 bases from J, the junction contained 9 bases not matched to a gene. Germline CDR1 SGHTA, CDR2 FQGNSA. The CDR3 DNA sequence: TGTGCCAGCAGCGGGGGACTAGCCCTTGGGGATACGCAGTATTTT. Its protein is CASSGGLALGDTQYF.

V and J are TRBV7-2 and TRBJ1-5; no reliable D call. The CDR3 sequence is 14 residues long. Germline V lookup: CDR1 SGHTA, CDR2 FQGNSA. V was shortened by 2 bases and J by 3 bases, with 8 bases between the two germline ends. Here the CDR3 DNA reads TGTGCCAGCAGCTTAAACTTGGTCAATCAGCCCCAGCATTTT. Translating it yields CASSLNLVNQPQHF.

The chain combines TRBV7-2 with TRBJ2-7, with 13 bases aligning to TRBD2. The germline gives CDR1 SGHTA, CDR2 FQGNSA. The CDR3 has 18 amino acids. V was pared by 1 base and J by 6 bases, with 12 bases of the junction left unmatched. The CDR3 bases are TGTGCCAGCAGCTTAGTTTTCGCGGGACTAGCGGGAAGAGGCGAGCAGTACTTC. Its protein product is CASSLVFAGLAGRGEQYF.

This chain connects TRBV28 to TRBJ1-2, with D maybe TRBD1 (6 bases). The CDR3 has 13 amino acids. V was clipped by 6 bases and J by 7 bases, with 15 bases between them. The germline CDR1 and CDR2 sequences are MDHEN and SYDVKM. The DNA for the CDR3 is TGTGCCAGCAGCCAGGGGACCCCTGGTGGCTACACCTTC. Amino acid sequence: CASSQGTPGGYTF.

This clone was observed a handful of times. The chain recombines TRBV15 with TRBJ2-6; 10 nucleotides agree with TRBD1. This CDR3 spans 15 amino acids. The germline V gene has CDR1 LNHNV and CDR2 YYDKDF (reference sequence). J lost 2 bases, V lost 5 bases, and 0 bases had no gene match. The CDR3 DNA sequence: TGTGCCACCAGCGGGACAGGGGCTGGGGCCAACGTCCTGACTTTC. Its translation: CATSGTGAGANVLTF. The entire variable domain, with the rest obtained from reference TRBV15 and TRBJ2-6, is as follows: DAMVIQNPRYQVTQFGKPVTLSCSQTLNHNVMYWYQQKSSQAPKLLFHYYDKDFNNEADTPDNFQSRRPNTSFCFLDIRSPGLGDTAMYLCATSGTGAGANVLTFGAGSRLTVL.